This T cell receptor (beta chain) originates from a study of cytomegalovirus exposure and HLA in healthy donors. V was pared by 8 bases and J by 5 bases, with 7 bases of the junction left unmatched. This CDR3 is 13 amino acids long. CDR1 and CDR2 from the germline V gene are MDHEN and SYDVKM. Details on this clone: The antigen is undetermined.

The donors were part of the validation cohort, which consisted of over a hundred subjects and was separate from the first cohort of under 750 subjects. Study-wide findings and caveats: A later analysis found first-cohort TCR clusters tended to co-occur in the 95 to 150 validation repertoires. Most sequenced TCRs were rare (though some public TCRs occurred in many donors). The authors enumerated 150 to 200 TCR beta chains as linked to cytomegalovirus.

The data were produced by immunoSEQ multiplex PCR, yet TCRdb's version contains in-frame clones alone and is incomplete. The repertoire has nearly 110,000 clones, 88% of them found once; the top ten carry 1.8%. This sequence originates from a woman under 30 in good health and CMV-seropositive. The sequencing input was PBMCs. The chain links TRBV28 to TRBJ2-5; 8 bases agree with TRBD2. CDR3 DNA: TGTGCCAGCCAGGGTGGCGGGGGGGAGACCCAGTACTTC. Protein sequence: CASQGGGGETQYF.